This T cell receptor beta chain was identified during a study of T cell changes during pregnancy in multiple sclerosis (dated by TCRdb to between 2018 and 2020). With regard to the full study: Changes in the T cell repertoire over the course of pregnancy were examined in this study in women with multiple sclerosis.

This clone was counted once. This clone's antigen is unknown. The sample holds no much larger clone one base away, and base qualities are not on file. The junction carries 13 bases between V and J, which are trimmed by 3 bases and 6 bases respectively. The germline V gene provides CDR1 SGHNT and CDR2 YENEEA. There are 14 amino acids in the CDR3, from cysteine to phenylalanine inclusive. CDR3 DNA only is kept here, 42 bases in frame from base 1. Libraries came from the immunoSEQ multiplex PCR assay. This immuneACCESS table, as held by TCRdb, lists in-frame sequences with V and J called but not all clones. Of the missing ones, under half trace to an unresolved V gene in checked studies; the others have no known cause. This sample holds 40,000 to 55,000 clones; about 90% were observed only once. The ten largest clonotypes hold roughly 4.5% of the sample.

This clonotype was obtained from a female donor in good health, enrolled as a control in a pregnancy study. This specimen was peripheral blood, taken in the second trimester of pregnancy. Recombination joined TRBV11-3 with TRBJ2-3; perhaps TRBD2 is the D gene, with 5 bases matching. The DNA sequence is as follows: TGTGCCAGCAGCTTTTCTAGCTCCGCGGATACGCAGTATTTT. Translation gives CASSFSSSADTQYF. Beyond the CDR3, the reference TRBV11-3 and TRBJ2-3 genes provide the residues; the full variable domain reads: EAGVVQSPRYKIIEKKQPVAFWCNPISGHNTLYWYLQNLGQGPELLIRYENEEAVDDSQLPKDRFSAERLKGVDSTLKIQPAELGDSAVYLCASSFSSSADTQYFGPGTRLTVL.